These 30 T cell receptor beta chains share one sample of origin, sequenced in a study of cytomegalovirus exposure and HLA in healthy donors. Primers included in the PCR were 60 Vbeta and 13 Jbeta primers. Generated by immunoSEQ multiplex PCR, the TCRdb table keeps only in-frame clones and is missing some. Among 110,000 or so clones listed, about four fifths were seen once. The specimen was PBMCs. These receptors were obtained from a woman aged 18-29 years in good health and CMV-seronegative.

The rearrangement joins TRBV25-1 to TRBJ1-3; a possible D gene is TRBD1 (5 bases). The length of the CDR3 is 15 residues. V was pared by 4 bases and J by 0 bases, with 10 bases between. From germline, CDR1 is MGHDK and CDR2 SYGVNS. This chain's CDR3 is CASSATGRSGNTIYF. In DNA, the CDR3 is TGTGCCAGCAGTGCAACAGGCCGCTCTGGAAACACCATATATTTT.

The CDR3 nucleotides read TGTGCCAGCAGTCGAGCGGGAGCTGGGTCAGATACGCAGTATTTT. Amino acids: CASSRAGAGSDTQYF. The chain is built from TRBV27 and TRBJ2-3; 8 positions agree with TRBD2. The CDR3 sequence is 15 residues long. Germline CDR1 and CDR2: MNHEY and SMNVEV (reference sequence). V shed 5 bases, J shed 4 bases, and the junction held 8 bases outside the gene matches.

V and J are TRBV20-1 and TRBJ2-7, with D possibly TRBD2 on 6 matching bases. Germline lookup yields CDR1 DFQATT and CDR2 SNEGSKA (reference sequence). The V gene lost 3 bases and the J gene lost 6 bases, with 9 bases spanning the gap. CDR3 length equals 11 residues. The CDR3 coding sequence is TGCAGTGCTAGCCGCGGGACCGAGCAGTACTTC. This codes for CSASRGTEQYF.

V usage is TRBV7-3 and J usage is TRBJ2-2; perhaps TRBD2 as D (5 bases). The germline V gene encodes CDR1 SGHTA and CDR2 FQGTGA. This CDR3 contains 14 residues. Trimming removed 4 bases at V and 6 bases at J, with 12 bases between. The CDR3 nucleotides read TGTGCCAGCAGCTCGAGGACTGTCGCCGGGGAGCTGTTTTTT. Its protein product is CASSSRTVAGELFF.

This clone was recorded a few times. This chain uses TRBV5-6 with TRBJ2-1; maybe TRBD1 (6 bases). Per the germline V gene, CDR1 is SGHDT and CDR2 is YYEEEE. Trimming removed 0 bases at V and 16 bases at J, with 11 bases between. The CDR3 runs 11 residues. In DNA, the CDR3 is TGTGCCAGCAGCTTGGGGACAGCCCGTTTCTTC. Protein sequence: CASSLGTARFF.

This chain joins TRBV7-6 and TRBJ1-6; D possibly corresponds to TRBD1 (6 bases). The CDR3 covers 13 residues. The germline V and J ends were trimmed by 3 bases and 13 bases, with 13 bases remaining between them. Germline V gives CDR1 SGHVS, CDR2 FNYEAQ. The CDR3 coding sequence is TGTGCCAGCAGCTTCGGGACATCTTCCCCCCTCCACTTT. Its translation is CASSFGTSSPLHF. The full variable domain, in which reference TRBV7-6 and TRBJ1-6 provide the parts outside the CDR3, is GAGVSQSPRYKVTKRGQDVALRCDPISGHVSLYWYRQALGQGPEFLTYFNYEAQQDKSGLPNDRFSAERPEGSISTLTIQRTEQRDSAMYRCASSFGTSSPLHFGNGTRLTVT.

The chain is built from TRBV5-1 and TRBJ2-1, with 11 bases aligning to TRBD1. This CDR3 is built from 16 residues. Germline V gives CDR1 SGHRS, CDR2 YFSETQ. V lost 4 bases, J lost 6 bases, and 9 bases stayed unmatched. CDR3 protein: CASSPLSGTGGNEQFF. The CDR3 DNA reads as TGCGCCAGCAGCCCCCTTTCGGGGACAGGGGGCAATGAGCAGTTCTTC.

A word on this clone: Its ends do not fully match the called genes, so a read error is possible. This chain links TRBV7-9 with TRBJ2-5; possibly TRBD2 for D (7 bases). The CDR3 is 15 residues long. Germline CDR1 is SEHNR and CDR2 is FQNEAQ (reference sequence). The CDR3: CSSSSSRGARETQYF. The CDR3 region has the DNA TGTTCCAGCAGCAGTAGCCGGGGGGCCCGGGAGACCCAGTACTTC.

The CDR3 here is CASSLQGTEAFF. The CDR3 nucleotides read TGTGCCAGCAGTTTACAGGGCACTGAAGCTTTCTTT. The rearrangement joins TRBV5-6 to TRBJ1-1; the D gene is possibly TRBD1 (6 bases). V lost 5 bases and J 4 bases, leaving 9 bases between the germline ends. The CDR3 is made up of 12 amino acids. Germline V gives CDR1 SGHDT, CDR2 YYEEEE.

The gene calls are TRBV7-9 and TRBJ2-3; tentative D call: TRBD2 (6 bases). Germline V gene lookup returns CDR1 SEHNR and CDR2 FQNEAQ (reference sequence). This CDR3 has 14 amino acids. Trimming pared 5 bases from V and 2 bases from J, leaving 11 bases between. The CDR3 loop is CASSRSGNTDTQYF. CDR3 DNA sequence: TGTGCCAGCAGCCGTAGCGGAAACACAGATACGCAGTATTTT.

The CDR3 is CASSTSGTGGTEAFF. Here the CDR3 DNA reads TGTGCCAGCAGTACATCCGGGACAGGGGGCACTGAAGCTTTCTTT. This chain uses TRBV6-5 with TRBJ1-1, with 11 bases identical to TRBD1. CDR1 and CDR2 from the germline V gene are MNHEY and SVGAGI. CDR3 length: 15 residues. After removal of 5 bases from V and 4 bases from J, the junction contained 6 bases not matched to a gene.

The V gene is TRBV9, the J gene TRBJ1-1; 7 bases map to TRBD1. The CDR3 extends over 14 amino acids. The germline gives CDR1 SGDLS, CDR2 YYNGEE. Unmatched junction bases numbered 3, after V lost 2 bases and J lost 2 bases. CDR3 amino acids: CASSVGTVNTEAFF. In nucleotides, the CDR3 is TGTGCCAGCAGCGTCGGGACAGTAAACACTGAAGCTTTCTTT.

The V and J genes are TRBV27 and TRBJ1-1, with D unresolved. V was pared by 3 bases and J by 1 base, with 15 bases between. The germline V gene encodes CDR1 MNHEY and CDR2 SMNVEV (reference sequence). The CDR3 length is 16 residues. In nucleotides, the CDR3 is TGTGCCAGCAGTTTGGGCGCGGGCTTATCGAACACTGAAGCTTTCTTT. It yields the protein CASSLGAGLSNTEAFF.

This clone was recorded only once. J is TRBJ2-1 and V is TRBV5-1, with 9 bases identical to TRBD1. Germline loops: CDR1 SGHRS, CDR2 YFSETQ. The CDR3 extends over 15 amino acids. V lost 5 bases and J lost 2; bases outside the gene matches: 5. DNA for the CDR3: TGCGCCAGCAGAGCACAGGGGGCGGCCTACAATGAGCAGTTCTTC. Amino acids: CASRAQGAAYNEQFF.

The V call is TRBV7-2, the J call TRBJ2-7; a weak D match, TRBD2 (7 bases). Germline-derived CDR1 and CDR2 are SGHTA and FQGNSA. Trimming pared 4 bases from V and 2 bases from J, leaving 21 bases between. The CDR3 has 17 amino acids. The CDR3: CASSSKRGYRDPYEQYF. CDR3 DNA sequence: TGTGCCAGCAGCTCCAAGCGGGGATACAGGGATCCCTACGAGCAGTACTTC. Combining the CDR3 with reference TRBV7-2 and TRBJ2-7 gives the whole variable domain GAGVSQSPSNKVTEKGKDVELRCDPISGHTALYWYRQSLGQGLEFLIYFQGNSAPDKSGLPSDRFSAERTGGSVSTLTIQRTQQEDSAVYLCASSSKRGYRDPYEQYFGPGTRLTVT.

J is TRBJ1-5 and V is TRBV7-9; the D is unclear. The CDR3 covers 14 residues. Deletions cut 4 bases from V and 5 bases from J, with 12 bases between. Per germline, CDR1 SEHNR and CDR2 FQNEAQ (reference sequence). The CDR3 DNA reads TGTGCCAGCAGCTCCACCCTTACTGATCAGCCCCAGCATTTT. This sequence encodes CASSSTLTDQPQHF.

The chain has TRBV7-2 and TRBJ2-7, with a tentative D call TRBD1 (6 bases). Deletions cut 1 base from V and 0 bases from J, with 13 bases between. Germline V gives CDR1 SGHTA, CDR2 FQGNSA. This CDR3 region has 16 residues. The CDR3 region has the DNA TGTGCCAGCAGCTTAGGAAACAGGGCTTTCTCCTACGAGCAGTACTTC. Protein sequence: CASSLGNRAFSYEQYF.

V usage is TRBV5-1 and J usage is TRBJ2-1; TRBD2 agrees at 10 bases. V lost 1 base, J lost 0 bases, and 10 bases stayed unmatched. Per the germline V gene, CDR1 is SGHRS and CDR2 is YFSETQ. The CDR3 covers 19 residues. The CDR3 reads CASSLRASGSRGSYNEQFF. The CDR3 DNA reads TGCGCCAGCAGCTTGAGGGCTAGCGGGAGTAGGGGCTCCTACAATGAGCAGTTCTTC.

The chain has TRBV4-1 and TRBJ2-1; D possibly corresponds to TRBD2 (6 bases). The CDR3 is 16 amino acids. Per the germline V gene, CDR1 is MGHRA and CDR2 is YSYEKL. Trimming stripped 1 base from V and 0 bases from J, with 10 bases between. CDR3 sequence: CASSQVAVSSYNEQFF. CDR3 bases: TGCGCCAGCAGCCAAGTAGCGGTTAGCTCCTACAATGAGCAGTTCTTC.

This sequence joins TRBV6-5 and TRBJ1-1, with 7 bases lining up with TRBD1. The CDR3 totals 12 residues. Germline lookup yields CDR1 MNHEY and CDR2 SVGAGI. V was clipped by 5 bases and J by 8 bases; unmatched bases: 5. CDR3 bases: TGTGCCAGCAGTCTCGACAGGGCCGAAGCTTTCTTT. Amino acid sequence: CASSLDRAEAFF.

The chain couples TRBV27 to TRBJ1-1; D is possibly TRBD1 (5 bases). Trimming stripped 6 bases from V and 3 bases from J, with 11 bases between. The germline CDR1 and CDR2 sequences are MNHEY and SMNVEV (reference sequence). The CDR3 has 13 residues. The CDR3 sequence is CASRGPLHTEAFF. The DNA of the CDR3 is TGTGCCAGCAGGGGGCCCCTCCACACTGAAGCTTTCTTT.

The chain is built from TRBV2 and TRBJ2-7; D is ambiguous. The germline V gene encodes CDR1 SNHLY and CDR2 FYNNEI. Trimming removed 6 bases at V and 2 bases at J, with 8 bases between. The CDR3 runs 12 residues. CDR3 DNA sequence: TGTGCCAGCAGAGAGGTAGCCTACGAGCAGTACTTC. It is translated as CASREVAYEQYF.

The chain carries TRBV7-2 and TRBJ2-7, with a possible D match to TRBD1 (5 bases). Germline CDR1 SGHTA, CDR2 FQGNSA. With 3 bases removed from V and 3 bases from J, the gap between germline ends came to 9 bases. This CDR3 has 13 amino acids. Here the CDR3 reads CASSLSGNYEQYF. The CDR3 nucleotides are TGTGCCAGCAGCTTGTCAGGGAACTACGAGCAGTACTTC.

The rearrangement links TRBV6-6 to TRBJ1-5, with a possible D match to TRBD1 (5 bases). Germline V gene lookup returns CDR1 MNHNY and CDR2 SVGAGI (reference sequence). V lost 2 bases and J lost 12, with 14 bases in between. CDR3 size: 13 residues. The CDR3 loop is CASSYTSQGGQHF. CDR3 bases: TGTGCCAGCAGTTACACCTCGCAGGGTGGCCAGCATTTT.

The chain employs TRBV27 and TRBJ2-7; 9 bases fit TRBD1. Trimming removed 2 bases from V and 2 bases from J; junction bases left unmatched: 7. CDR3 length: 16 amino acids. Germline V gene sequence: CDR1 MNHEY, CDR2 SMNVEV (reference sequence). The CDR3, as DNA: TGTGCCAGCAGTTTAGCCCGGACAGGGGTTACCTACGAGCAGTACTTC. Its translation: CASSLARTGVTYEQYF.

This clone is a singleton in its sample. The chain uses TRBV5-1 and TRBJ2-1; 13 positions agree with TRBD2. CDR3 length: 16 residues. V lost 5 bases, J lost 1 base, and 3 bases stayed unmatched. Germline V CDR1 and CDR2: SGHRS, YFSETQ. The CDR3 spells CASSWTSGSSYNEQFF. In nucleotides, the CDR3 is TGCGCCAGCAGTTGGACTAGCGGGAGTTCCTACAATGAGCAGTTCTTC.

This clone was counted a single time. This rearrangement joins TRBV4-1 to TRBJ2-2; 7 nucleotides match TRBD1. Germline-derived CDR1 and CDR2 are MGHRA and YSYEKL. V gave up 0 bases and J gave up 5 bases; unmatched junction bases: 12. The CDR3 length is 18 residues. CDR3 sequence: CASSQDAGGHARTGELFF. The CDR3 region has the DNA TGCGCCAGCAGCCAAGATGCAGGGGGTCACGCAAGGACCGGGGAGCTGTTTTTT.

This clone was seen a single time. V and J are TRBV11-2 and TRBJ2-5, with 10 bases matching TRBD2. The J call is in doubt because the DNA end fits TRBJ2-7 better. The CDR3 is 17 amino acids. CDR1 and CDR2 (germline): SGHAT, FQNNGV. Here the CDR3 DNA reads TGTGCCAGCAGCTCTAGGGGCGGACTAGCGGAGACCTACGAGCAGTACTTC. Its protein is CASSSRGGLAETYEQYF.

J is TRBJ1-3 and V is TRBV14; 9 bases are a match to TRBD1. V trimming: 4 bases; J trimming: 2 bases; junction bases outside the gene matches: 12. Germline V CDR1 and CDR2: SGHDN, FVKESK. This CDR3 contains 18 residues. The CDR3 reads CASSPGPGDRAPGNTIYF. CDR3 bases: TGTGCCAGCAGCCCCGGACCAGGGGACAGGGCGCCTGGAAACACCATATATTTT.

The chain joins TRBV30 to TRBJ2-7; TRBD2 might be the D (6 bases). The CDR3 is 15 amino acids. Trimming cost V 2 bases and J 6 bases, with 20 bases left between them. CDR1 is GTSNPN, CDR2 SVGIG, per germline (reference sequence). CDR3 coding DNA: TGTGCCTGGAGTCTGTACGGGGGACCTTTGGCCGAGCAGTACTTC. Encoded protein: CAWSLYGGPLAEQYF.